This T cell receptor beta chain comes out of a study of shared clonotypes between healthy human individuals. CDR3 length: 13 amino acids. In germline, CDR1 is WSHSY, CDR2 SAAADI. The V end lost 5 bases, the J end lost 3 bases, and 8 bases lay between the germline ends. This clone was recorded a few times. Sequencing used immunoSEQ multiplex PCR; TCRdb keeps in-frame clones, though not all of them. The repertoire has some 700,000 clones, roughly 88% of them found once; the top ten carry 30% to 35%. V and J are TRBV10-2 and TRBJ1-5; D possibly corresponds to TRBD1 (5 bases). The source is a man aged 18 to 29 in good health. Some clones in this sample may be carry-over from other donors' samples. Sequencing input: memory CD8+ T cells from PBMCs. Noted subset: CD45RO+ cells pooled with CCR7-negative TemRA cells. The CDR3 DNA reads TGCGCCAGCAGTCAGGGCTCCAATCAGCCCCAGCATTTT. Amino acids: CASSQGSNQPQHF.